The sequence of this TCR beta chain was determined in a study of shared clonotypes between healthy human individuals. Only CD45RO-negative cells positively selected for CCR7 counted as naive CD8 cells, so terminally differentiated effector memory CD45RA+ cells were excluded. The CDR3 runs to 15 residues. The V gene lost 11 bases and the J gene lost 3 bases, with 19 bases spanning the gap. Per the germline V gene, CDR1 is ENHRY and CDR2 is SYGVKD. This table comes from immunoSEQ multiplex PCR, and its TCRdb copy is limited to in-frame clones, with some not included. The sample has about 2,100,000 clones, roughly 91% seen once.

The clonotype was recovered from a man younger than 30 in good health. Some clones in this sample may be carry-over from other donors' samples. This chain connects TRBV10-3 to TRBJ2-2; either TRBD1 or TRBD2 may supply D (5 bases each). Sequencing input: naive CD8+ T cells from PBMCs. The CDR3 is CAARQRGSDTGELFF. The CDR3 region has the DNA TGTGCCGCCCGGCAGAGGGGTTCGGACACCGGGGAGCTGTTTTTT.